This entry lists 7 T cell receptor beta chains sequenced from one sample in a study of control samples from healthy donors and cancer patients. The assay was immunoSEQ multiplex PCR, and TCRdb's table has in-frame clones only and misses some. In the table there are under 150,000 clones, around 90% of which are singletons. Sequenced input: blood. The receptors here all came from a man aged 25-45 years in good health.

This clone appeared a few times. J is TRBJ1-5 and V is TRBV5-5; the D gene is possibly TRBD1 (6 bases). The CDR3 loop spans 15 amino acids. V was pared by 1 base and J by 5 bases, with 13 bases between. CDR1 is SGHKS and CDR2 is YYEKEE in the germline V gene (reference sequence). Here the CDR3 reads CASSLRRDNYQPQHF. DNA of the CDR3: TGTGCCAGCAGCTTGAGGCGGGACAACTATCAGCCCCAGCATTTT.

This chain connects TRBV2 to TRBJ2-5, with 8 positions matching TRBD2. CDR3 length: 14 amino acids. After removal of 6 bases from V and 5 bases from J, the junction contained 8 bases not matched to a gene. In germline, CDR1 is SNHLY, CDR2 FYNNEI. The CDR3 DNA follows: TGTGCCAGCAGACAACGGGGGGGCCCGGAGACCCAGTACTTC. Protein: CASRQRGGPETQYF.

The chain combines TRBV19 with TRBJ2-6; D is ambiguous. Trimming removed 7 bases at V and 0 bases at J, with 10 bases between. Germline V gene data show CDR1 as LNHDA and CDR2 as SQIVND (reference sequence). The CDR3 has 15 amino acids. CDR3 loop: CASTASTSGANVLTF. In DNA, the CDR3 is TGTGCCAGTACCGCCTCGACCTCTGGGGCCAACGTCCTGACTTTC.

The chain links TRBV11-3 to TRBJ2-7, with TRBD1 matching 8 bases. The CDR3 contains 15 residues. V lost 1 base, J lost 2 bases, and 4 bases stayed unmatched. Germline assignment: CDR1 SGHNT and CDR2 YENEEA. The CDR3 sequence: CASSLGQGYPYEQYF. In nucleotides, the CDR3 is TGTGCCAGCAGCTTAGGACAGGGGTACCCCTACGAGCAGTACTTC.

CDR3 sequence reads: CASSLHSGGAANEQFF. CDR3 bases: TGTGCCAGCAGCTTGCATAGCGGGGGGGCCGCGAATGAGCAGTTCTTC. J is TRBJ2-1 and V is TRBV7-2, with 11 positions matching TRBD2. CDR1 and CDR2 (germline): SGHTA, FQGNSA. This CDR3 is built from 16 residues. Trimming at V came to 3 bases and at J to 7 bases, leaving 8 bases not matched to a gene.

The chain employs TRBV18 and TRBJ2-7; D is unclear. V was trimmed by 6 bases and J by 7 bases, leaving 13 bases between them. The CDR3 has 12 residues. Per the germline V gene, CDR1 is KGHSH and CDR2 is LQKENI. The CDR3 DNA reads TGTGCCAGCTCGCTTGCGAAGATGGAGCAGTACTTC. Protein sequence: CASSLAKMEQYF.

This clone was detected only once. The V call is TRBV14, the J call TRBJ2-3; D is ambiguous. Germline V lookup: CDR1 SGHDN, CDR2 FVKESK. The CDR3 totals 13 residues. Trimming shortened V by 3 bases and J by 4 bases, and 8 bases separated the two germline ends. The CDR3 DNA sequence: TGTGCCAGCAGCCACTACCGGGCAGATACGCAGTATTTT. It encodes CASSHYRADTQYF.